The 28 T cell receptor beta chains reported below all come from one sample, sequenced in a study of breast tumors, draining lymph nodes, adjacent tissues. TCRdb re-derived calls from the multiplex PCR reads in MiXCR, one entry per CDR3 protein. Counted here are 200,000 to 300,000 distinct CDR3 sequences, over 25% occurring once; the ten biggest clones make up more than 1%. Breast cancer patients provided tissue from their axillary draining lymph nodes. Input material: axillary lymph node tissue. These receptor sequences come from a female donor with breast cancer. Some clones in this sample may be carry-over from other donors' samples.

The CDR3: CSADGTSGVTNTGELFF. The CDR3, as DNA: TGCAGTGCTGACGGGACTAGCGGGGTAACGAACACCGGGGAGCTGTTTTTT. The rearrangement joins TRBV20-1 to TRBJ2-2, with 13 bases that match TRBD2. Unmatched junction bases numbered 6, after V lost 5 bases and J lost 0 bases. The CDR3 sequence is 17 residues long. CDR1 DFQATT and CDR2 SNEGSKA come from the germline V gene (reference sequence).

This clonotype was counted only a few times. Written as DNA, the CDR3 is TGTGCCAGCAGCCAACCTCCGGGACGGAACAATCAGCCCCAGCATTTT. This gives the protein CASSQPPGRNNQPQHF. The chain is built from TRBV3-2 and TRBJ1-5; the table calls TRBD1, which could not be checked here. TRBV3-2 is described as a pseudogene. The CDR3 spans 16 residues.

This clonotype was counted ten times or more. J is TRBJ2-5 and V is TRBV7-2, with D perhaps being TRBD1 or TRBD2 (7 bases each). The ends were cut back, 5 bases at V and 2 bases at J, with 15 bases in the middle. The CDR3 contains 15 residues. The germline CDR1 and CDR2 sequences are SGHTA and FQGNSA. The CDR3 coding sequence is TGTGCCAGCAGCGGGGGGGACAGTAGACAAGAGACCCAGTACTTC. It encodes CASSGGDSRQETQYF.

In its sample, this clonotype was seen many times. J is TRBJ2-5 and V is TRBV7-2; no clear D gene. Trimming pared 1 base from V and 5 bases from J, leaving 14 bases between. Germline loops: CDR1 SGHTA, CDR2 FQGNSA. This CDR3 is 15 amino acids long. CDR3 sequence reads: CASSLGLRPRETQYF. The CDR3 DNA reads as TGTGCCAGCAGCTTAGGGTTGCGGCCCCGGGAGACCCAGTACTTC.

This clonotype was picked up a small number of times. A single base separates this from a much larger clone, so it may be a read error. The chain uses TRBV6-6 and TRBJ1-5; a weak D match, TRBD1 (5 bases). CDR1 and CDR2 from the germline V gene are MNHNY and SVGAGI (reference sequence). Trimming removed 5 bases from V and 7 bases from J, with 15 bases in between. There are 14 residues in the CDR3. Here the CDR3 reads CASSHLGEGQPQHF. The CDR3 DNA is TGTGCCAGCAGTCACCTGGGGGAAGGACAGCCCCAGCATTTT.

A word on this clonotype: The junction differs from germline at one of its ends, possibly a read error. The chain carries TRBV3-1 and TRBJ2-7, with 10 bases identical to TRBD2. The germline CDR1 and CDR2 sequences are LGHDT and YNNKEL (reference sequence). This CDR3 comprises 16 residues. This chain's CDR3 is CASSLRTSGLSYEQYF. The CDR3 DNA follows: TGCGCCAGCAGCCTTCGGACTAGCGGCCTCTCCTACGAGCAGTACTTC.

This clonotype was counted once. The DNA is left out, because the CDR3 cannot be placed on it with certainty; the CDR3 is given as TCRdb lists it. This rearrangement joins TRBV29-1 to TRBJ1-4; the table's D call, TRBD1, was not checked against the DNA. In germline, CDR1 is SQVTM, CDR2 ANQGSEA. The CDR3 comprises 19 residues, both ends counted. The CDR3 here is CSVGSGGGYGYTFGEKLFF.

This clonotype was recorded at least ten times. The V and J genes are TRBV5-5 and TRBJ1-3; D is possibly TRBD1 (5 bases). The CDR3 contains 14 residues. CDR1 and CDR2 (germline): SGHKS, YYEKEE (reference sequence). The V gene lost 0 bases and the J gene lost 3 bases, with 7 bases spanning the gap. The CDR3 loop reads CASSLARVGNTIYF. The CDR3 DNA is TGTGCCAGCAGCTTGGCCAGGGTTGGAAACACCATATATTTT.

This clonotype was detected ten times or more. The CDR3: CASKPGRALPDTQYF. In DNA form, the CDR3 reads TGTGCCAGCAAGCCCGGGAGGGCCCTCCCAGATACGCAGTATTTT. V is TRBV2 and J is TRBJ2-3, with 8 bases that match TRBD2. Germline V gene data show CDR1 as SNHLY and CDR2 as FYNNEI. The CDR3 extends over 15 amino acids. J lost 4 bases, V lost 7 bases, and 10 bases had no gene match.

Worth noting for this clonotype: At one end the junction does not follow the germline gene, possibly because of a read error. The rearrangement joins TRBV3-1 to TRBJ2-7, with no clear D. The germline V gene encodes CDR1 LGHDT and CDR2 YNNKEL (reference sequence). CDR3 length equals 12 residues. Here the CDR3 reads CAGSHGDYEQYF. As DNA, the CDR3 is TGCGCCGGCAGCCACGGAGACTACGAGCAGTACTTC.

The chain joins TRBV20-1 to TRBJ2-7; D is perhaps TRBD1 or TRBD2 (5 bases each). This CDR3 has 14 residues. In germline, CDR1 is DFQATT, CDR2 SNEGSKA (reference sequence). V was trimmed by 0 bases and J by 6 bases, leaving 15 bases between them. Here the CDR3 DNA reads TGCAGTGCTAGAGATACTATCGGGACCTCCGAGCAGTACTTC. This sequence encodes CSARDTIGTSEQYF.

This clonotype was recorded at least ten times. The J gene is TRBJ2-5, the V gene TRBV27; D remains unclear. The V and J ends lost 5 bases and 5 bases respectively, with 12 bases between them. Germline V gene sequence: CDR1 MNHEY, CDR2 SMNVEV (reference sequence). The length of the CDR3 is 13 residues. Written as DNA, the CDR3 is TGTGCCAGCAGTCCACTACCCGGGGAGACCCAGTACTTC. Translated: CASSPLPGETQYF.

This clonotype turned up a few times. The J gene is TRBJ1-1, the V gene TRBV5-1; D is perhaps TRBD1 (5 bases). CDR1 is SGHRS and CDR2 is YFSETQ in the germline V gene. The V and J ends lost 5 bases and 1 base respectively, with 9 bases between them. The CDR3 extends over 13 amino acids. CDR3: CASRTGTNTEAFF. The CDR3 DNA reads TGCGCCAGCAGGACCGGGACGAACACTGAAGCTTTCTTT.

Concerning this clonotype itself: Germline is not matched at one junction end, which may reflect a read error. This rearrangement joins TRBV25-1 to TRBJ2-4, with TRBD2 identical over 13 bases. The CDR3 contains 21 residues. From germline, CDR1 is MGHDK and CDR2 SYGVNS. The CDR3 region has the DNA TGTGCCAGCAGTGAATATGAAGGGGGGACTAGCGGGAATTTAGCCAAAAGCATTCAGTACTTC. Translation: CASSEYEGGTSGNLAKSIQYF.

This clonotype was found a few times. This may arise from a read error, as a much more abundant clone is one base away. J is TRBJ1-2 and V is TRBV19, with D perhaps matching TRBD1 (6 bases). The CDR3 extends over 13 amino acids. V was shortened by 11 bases and J by 4 bases, with 17 bases between the two germline ends. The V gene's germline CDR1 is LNHDA and CDR2 SQIVND (reference sequence). CDR3 sequence: CAGIGGPGYGYTF. The CDR3, as DNA: TGTGCCGGTATAGGGGGGCCGGGCTATGGCTACACCTTC.

As concerns this clonotype: Given a much more abundant clone one base away, this may be a read error. This chain uses TRBV5-4 with TRBJ2-5, with no clear D. The CDR3 has 17 amino acids. Trimming pared 3 bases from V and 2 bases from J, leaving 20 bases between. Per germline, CDR1 SGHNT and CDR2 YYREEE (reference sequence). CDR3 loop: CASSSEGTPTLQETQYF. The CDR3 DNA follows: TGTGCCAGCAGCTCCGAAGGTACACCTACCTTACAAGAGACCCAGTACTTC.

About this clonotype: This may be a read error, as it is one base from a much larger clone. This chain links TRBV6-5 with TRBJ2-1; D remains unclear. The germline gives CDR1 MNHEY, CDR2 SVGAGI. With 7 bases removed from V and 5 bases from J, the gap between germline ends came to 15 bases. CDR3 length: 14 residues. The CDR3 sequence is CASKRSVAHNEQFF. The CDR3 nucleotides are TGTGCCAGCAAACGGTCCGTGGCCCACAATGAGCAGTTCTTC.

This clonotype has ten or more counts. The chain combines TRBV6-1 with TRBJ2-7; weak D call: TRBD1 (6 bases). Per germline, CDR1 MNHNS and CDR2 SASEGT. The CDR3 sequence is 13 residues long. Trimming removed 9 bases from V and 3 bases from J, with 15 bases in between. CDR3 sequence: CASRQGLIYEQYF. The DNA of the CDR3 is TGTGCCAGTCGGCAGGGGTTGATCTACGAGCAGTACTTC.

The V and J genes are TRBV15 and TRBJ2-5; D not certain. V shed 8 bases and J shed 4 bases, with 11 bases lying between them. The CDR3 totals 12 residues. Germline CDR1 is LNHNV and CDR2 is YYDKDF (reference sequence). This CDR3 is CATGREAETQYF. CDR3 in DNA: TGTGCCACCGGTCGTGAGGCAGAGACCCAGTACTTC.

Comment on this clonotype: A junction boundary mismatches the germline segment, possibly from a read error. The V gene is TRBV5-5, the J gene TRBJ2-1; D is possibly TRBD2 (6 bases). CDR1 is SGHKS, CDR2 YYEKEE, per germline (reference sequence). CDR3 length: 16 amino acids. As DNA, the CDR3 is TGTGCCAGCAGCCCGCGTACTACCGGGAGCCACAACGAGCAGTTCTTC. Its protein is CASSPRTTGSHNEQFF.

This clonotype was counted at least ten times. This rearrangement joins TRBV11-3 to TRBJ2-7; TRBD1 matches 12 bases. V gave up 2 bases and J gave up 4 bases; unmatched junction bases: 9. The CDR3 length is 17 residues. The germline gives CDR1 SGHNT, CDR2 YENEEA. The CDR3 protein is CASSLSPGQGARYEQYF. Here the CDR3 DNA reads TGTGCCAGCAGCTTATCACCGGGACAGGGGGCGCGGTACGAGCAGTACTTC. The full variable domain, completed using reference TRBV11-3 and TRBJ2-7, is EAGVVQSPRYKIIEKKQPVAFWCNPISGHNTLYWYLQNLGQGPELLIRYENEEAVDDSQLPKDRFSAERLKGVDSTLKIQPAELGDSAVYLCASSLSPGQGARYEQYFGPGTRLTVT.

This clonotype was recorded many times. The chain couples TRBV19 to TRBJ1-5; D uncertain. This CDR3 has 14 residues. Germline loops: CDR1 LNHDA, CDR2 SQIVND (reference sequence). The germline V and J ends were trimmed by 7 bases and 1 base, with 11 bases remaining between them. CDR3 sequence (DNA): TGTGCCAGTACCCCAGACGAGAGCAATCAGCCCCAGCATTTT. Translated, it gives CASTPDESNQPQHF.

This clonotype was seen repeatedly, ten times or more. J is TRBJ2-1 and V is TRBV24-1; D possibly matches TRBD1 or TRBD2 (5 bases each). The CDR3 covers 16 residues. V dropped 2 bases and J dropped 3 bases, with 13 bases sitting between them. The germline V gene has CDR1 KGHDR and CDR2 SFDVKD. In nucleotides, the CDR3 is TGTGCCACCAGTGATTGGGCGCAGGGAGACTACAATGAGCAGTTCTTC. Translation gives CATSDWAQGDYNEQFF.

In this sample, this clonotype turned up once. The gene calls are TRBV10-1 and TRBJ2-3; no definite D call. The germline V gene encodes CDR1 WNHNN and CDR2 SYGVQD (reference sequence). Trimming stripped 4 bases from V and 1 base from J, with 12 bases between. There are 15 residues in the CDR3. CDR3: CASSAAPGRTDTQYF. CDR3 nucleotides: TGCGCCAGCAGTGCAGCGCCCGGCCGCACAGATACGCAGTATTTT.

This rearrangement joins TRBV15 to TRBJ2-5; D is ambiguous. The V end lost 0 bases, the J end lost 2 bases, and 7 bases lay between the germline ends. Germline V gene lookup returns CDR1 LNHNV and CDR2 YYDKDF (reference sequence). The CDR3 is 14 residues long. This CDR3 reads CATSRDEGQETQYF. For the CDR3, the DNA is TGTGCCACCAGCAGAGATGAAGGGCAAGAGACCCAGTACTTC.

Comment on this clonotype: This may arise from a read error, as a much more abundant clone is one base away. The gene calls are TRBV19 and TRBJ2-2; no clear D. V was cut by 5 bases and J by 4 bases, with 14 bases left in between. The V gene's germline CDR1 is LNHDA and CDR2 SQIVND (reference sequence). This CDR3 has 15 residues. The CDR3 is CASSQDRMATGELFF. The CDR3 coding sequence is TGTGCCAGTAGTCAGGACCGAATGGCCACCGGGGAGCTGTTTTTT.

This clonotype was recorded many times. The rearrangement links TRBV6-5 to TRBJ2-5, with D perhaps assigned TRBD1 or TRBD2 (5 bases each). V shed 5 bases and J shed 5 bases, with 12 bases lying between them. The germline CDR1 and CDR2 sequences are MNHEY and SVGAGI. This CDR3 region has 13 residues. The DNA of the CDR3 is TGTGCCAGCAGTAGAGGGGCGGACGAGACCCAGTACTTC. Its translation: CASSRGADETQYF.

This clonotype was detected a few times. This chain connects TRBV30 to TRBJ2-4; D possibly corresponds to TRBD2 (6 bases). This CDR3 contains 13 residues. Trimming left V 4 bases short and J 3 bases short, with 10 bases between. Per the germline V gene, CDR1 is GTSNPN and CDR2 is SVGIG (reference sequence). The DNA for the CDR3 is TGTGCCTGGATCCCGGGAGACAAAAACATTCAGTACTTC. Translating gives CAWIPGDKNIQYF.